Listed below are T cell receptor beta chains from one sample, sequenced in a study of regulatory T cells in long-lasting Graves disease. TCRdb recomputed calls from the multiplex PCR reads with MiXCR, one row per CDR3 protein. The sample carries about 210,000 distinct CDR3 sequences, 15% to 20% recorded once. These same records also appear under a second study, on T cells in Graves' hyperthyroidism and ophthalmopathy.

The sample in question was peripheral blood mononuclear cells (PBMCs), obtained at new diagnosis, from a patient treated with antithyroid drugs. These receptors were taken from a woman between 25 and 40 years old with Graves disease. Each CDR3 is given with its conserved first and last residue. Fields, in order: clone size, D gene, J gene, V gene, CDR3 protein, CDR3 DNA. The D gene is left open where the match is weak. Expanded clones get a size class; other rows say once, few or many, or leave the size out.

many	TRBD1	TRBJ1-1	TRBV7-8	CASSPVGPDRAYSNTEAFF	TGTGCCAGCAGCCCCGTGGGGCCAGACAGGGCTTATTCGAACACTGAAGCTTTCTTT
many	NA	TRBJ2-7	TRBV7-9	CASSSDDRAYEQYF	TGTGCCAGCAGCTCCGACGACAGAGCCTACGAGCAGTACTTC
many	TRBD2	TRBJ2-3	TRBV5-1	CASSSNPGLAGGPRSADTQYF	TGCGCCAGCAGCTCTAACCCGGGACTAGCGGGAGGGCCCCGTAGCGCAGATACGCAGTATTTT
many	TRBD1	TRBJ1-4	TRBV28	CASSISSGTDYEKLFF	TGTGCCAGCAGTATCTCCTCCGGGACAGACTATGAAAAACTGTTTTTT
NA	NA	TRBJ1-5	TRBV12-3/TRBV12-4	CASSLSENQPQHF	TGTGCCAGCAGTTTATCGGAGAATCAGCCCCAGCATTTT
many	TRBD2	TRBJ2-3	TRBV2	CASRRRTSGTDTQYF	TGTGCCAGCAGAAGAAGGACTAGCGGGACAGATACGCAGTATTTT
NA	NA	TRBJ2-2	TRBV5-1	CASGIRDSSNTGELFF	TGCGCCAGCGGGATCCGGGACTCGTCGAACACCGGGGAGCTGTTTTTT
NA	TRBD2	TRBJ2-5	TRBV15	CATLSGDGETQYF	TGTGCCACTCTGAGCGGGGACGGGGAGACCCAGTACTTC
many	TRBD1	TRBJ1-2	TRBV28	CASSLWDREELNYGYTF	TGTGCCAGCAGTTTATGGGACAGGGAGGAACTAAACTATGGCTACACCTTC
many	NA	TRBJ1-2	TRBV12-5	CASDSVGENYGYTF	TGTGCTAGTGACTCTGTCGGGGAGAACTATGGCTACACCTTC
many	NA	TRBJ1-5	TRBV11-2	CASSLDLGGNQPQHF	TGTGCCAGCAGCTTAGATCTTGGAGGCAATCAGCCCCAGCATTTT
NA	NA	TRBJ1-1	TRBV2	CASSDLGGMNTEAFF	TGTGCCAGCAGTGATTTAGGGGGAATGAACACTGAAGCTTTCTTT
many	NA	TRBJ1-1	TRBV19	CASRGGPGQPNTEAFF	TGTGCCAGTAGAGGGGGGCCTGGACAGCCAAACACTGAAGCTTTCTTT
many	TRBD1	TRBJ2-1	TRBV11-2	CASSSPPTGGHEQFF	TGTGCCAGCAGCTCGCCCCCGACAGGGGGACATGAGCAGTTCTTC
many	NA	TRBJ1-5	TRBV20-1	CSALLSDRPYQPQHF	TGCAGTGCCCTCCTCTCGGACAGACCCTATCAGCCCCAGCATTTT
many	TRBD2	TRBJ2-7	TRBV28	CASSSPLAGGLHEQYF	TGTGCCAGCAGTTCGCCTCTAGCGGGAGGTCTCCACGAGCAGTACTTC
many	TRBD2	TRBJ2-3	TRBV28	CASSSPSGDTDTQYF	TGTGCCAGCAGTTCCCCTAGCGGGGATACAGATACGCAGTATTTT
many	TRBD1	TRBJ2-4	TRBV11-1	CASSARQGALDIQYF	TGTGCCAGCAGCGCCAGACAGGGGGCGCTTGACATTCAGTACTTC
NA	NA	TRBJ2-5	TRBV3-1	CASSLPRGASWETQYF	TGTGCCAGCAGCCTTCCTAGGGGCGCCAGCTGGGAGACCCAGTACTTC
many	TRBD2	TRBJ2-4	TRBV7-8	CASSMGLAGVGENIQYF	TGTGCCAGCAGCATGGGACTAGCGGGAGTAGGCGAAAACATTCAGTACTTC
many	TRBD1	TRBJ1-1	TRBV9	CASSSRPGQGFYGEAFF	TGTGCCAGCAGCTCAAGACCGGGACAGGGGTTCTATGGTGAAGCTTTCTTT